These 30 T cell receptor beta chains were sequenced from one sample in a study of blood T cells in healthy people across ages. PCR was performed a second time for about 6 to 12 cycles using a sample-barcoded 5' primer and a J-beta primer mix. TCRdb reprocessed the 5' RACE reads with MiXCR, giving one entry per CDR3 protein. The sample shows 1.5 million to 2 million distinct CDR3 sequences, 28% of them seen only once. Specimen: blood. Source of these receptors: a woman aged 30 to 39 in good health.

Here the CDR3 DNA reads TGTGCCAGCAGCTATACAGGGGGCGACACTGAAGCTTTCTTT. It yields the protein CASSYTGGDTEAFF. This chain connects TRBV7-9 to TRBJ1-1, with 9 bases aligning to TRBD1. V lost 4 bases, J lost 3 bases, and 3 bases stayed unmatched. The CDR3 has 14 residues. Germline V gene sequence: CDR1 SEHNR, CDR2 FQNEAQ (reference sequence).

This chain connects TRBV6-1 to TRBJ2-7, with 8 bases aligning to TRBD1. Trimming at V came to 6 bases and at J to 6 bases, leaving 7 bases not matched to a gene. CDR1 MNHNS and CDR2 SASEGT come from the germline V gene. This CDR3 comprises 13 residues. As DNA, the CDR3 is TGTGCCAGCAGACGGACAGGGTTGTGCGAGCAGTACTTC. Its translation: CASRRTGLCEQYF.

The rearrangement links TRBV9 to TRBJ2-7; D is undetermined. V was shortened by 0 bases and J by 1 base, with 11 bases between the two germline ends. The CDR3 runs 15 residues. CDR1 SGDLS and CDR2 YYNGEE come from the germline V gene. The CDR3 loop is CASSVDAASSYEQYF. The CDR3, as DNA: TGTGCCAGCAGCGTAGATGCAGCCTCTTCCTACGAGCAGTACTTC.

This chain joins TRBV3-1 and TRBJ2-3; TRBD2 matches 7 bases. V lost 4 bases and J lost 4; bases outside the gene matches: 5. Looked up from germline, CDR1 is LGHDT and CDR2 is YNNKEL (reference sequence). This CDR3 has 14 residues. CDR3 DNA sequence: TGTGCCAGCAGCCCGAGCGGGGACGCAGATACGCAGTATTTT. Translating gives CASSPSGDADTQYF.

The chain combines TRBV2 with TRBJ2-1, with 9 bases that match TRBD2. The CDR3 sequence is 15 residues long. CDR1 and CDR2 from the germline V gene are SNHLY and FYNNEI. J lost 5 bases, V lost 6 bases, and 8 bases had no gene match. The DNA of the CDR3 is TGTGCCAGCAGCTTAGCGGGAGTAGTCCACAATGAGCAGTTCTTC. Its protein is CASSLAGVVHNEQFF.

This clonotype has ten or more counts. The chain combines TRBV6-5 with TRBJ2-3; D possibly uses TRBD1 or TRBD2 (5 bases each). From germline, CDR1 is MNHEY and CDR2 SVGAGI. Trimming shortened V by 2 bases and J by 4 bases, and 7 bases separated the two germline ends. The CDR3 consists of 13 residues. The CDR3: CASSYEGPDTQYF. For the CDR3, the DNA is TGTGCCAGCAGTTACGAGGGACCAGATACGCAGTATTTT.

This clonotype came up a few times. The chain combines TRBV6-1 with TRBJ2-7; no clear D. CDR3 size: 17 residues. Per the germline V gene, CDR1 is MNHNS and CDR2 is SASEGT. Trimming cost V 6 bases and J 5 bases, with 26 bases left between them. The CDR3 sequence: CASRGLMSWVAAHEQYF. CDR3 in DNA: TGTGCCAGCAGGGGCCTTATGTCGTGGGTGGCTGCCCACGAGCAGTACTTC.

This rearrangement joins TRBV6-5 to TRBJ2-1; TRBD2 matches at 7 bases. CDR1 and CDR2 from the germline V gene are MNHEY and SVGAGI. V lost 6 bases and J lost 1; bases outside the gene matches: 6. The CDR3 sequence is 15 residues long. The CDR3 nucleotides read TGTGCCAGCAGAGGCGGGAGTGGTTCCTACAATGAGCAGTTCTTC. Its translation: CASRGGSGSYNEQFF.

This clonotype was counted a single time. The chain joins TRBV20-1 to TRBJ1-5; TRBD1 might be the D (5 bases). The V end lost 0 bases, the J end lost 5 bases, and 11 bases lay between the germline ends. CDR1 and CDR2 from the germline V gene are DFQATT and SNEGSKA (reference sequence). This CDR3 spans 14 amino acids. The DNA for the CDR3 is TGCAGTGCTAGAGAGGAAGGGGAGGATCAGCCCCAGCATTTT. It encodes CSAREEGEDQPQHF.

This rearrangement joins TRBV7-2 to TRBJ2-2, with D perhaps matching TRBD1 or TRBD2 (5 bases each). The CDR3 length is 15 residues. Germline V lookup: CDR1 SGHTA, CDR2 FQGNSA. Trimming removed 5 bases at V and 4 bases at J, with 14 bases between. The CDR3 DNA follows: TGTGCCAGCAGCCCCTCGGCAGGGACCACCGGGGAGCTGTTTTTT. It specifies CASSPSAGTTGELFF.

The chain recombines TRBV7-9 with TRBJ2-1; D is tentatively TRBD1 or TRBD2 (5 bases each). This CDR3 comprises 13 residues. Germline CDR1 SEHNR, CDR2 FQNEAQ (reference sequence). V gave up 5 bases and J gave up 10 bases, with 15 bases separating them. Written as DNA, the CDR3 is TGTGCCAGCAGCCAAACCTCATGGGACGAGCAGTTCTTC. Residues: CASSQTSWDEQFF.

Comment on this clonotype: A much larger clone lies a single base off, so this may be a read error. The rearrangement links TRBV7-2 to TRBJ2-4; D may be TRBD2 (5 bases). The J call could be wrong; TRBJ2-3 is a better fit for the DNA end. This CDR3 spans 14 amino acids. CDR1 is SGHTA, CDR2 FQGNSA, per germline. DNA for the CDR3: TGTGCCAGCGGCCGAACTGATAGCGCAGATACGCAGTATTTT. Translating gives CASGRTDSADTQYF.

The rearrangement links TRBV7-9 to TRBJ2-5; unclear D gene. V was clipped by 7 bases and J by 5 bases, with 11 bases between them. The length of the CDR3 is 12 residues. Per germline, CDR1 SEHNR and CDR2 FQNEAQ (reference sequence). The CDR3 nucleotides read TGTGCCAGCAACCGTTTCAGGGAGACCCAGTACTTC. Amino acid sequence: CASNRFRETQYF.

The DNA of the CDR3 is TGTGCCAGCAGTTTGAGCGGGATCGCCTACAATGAGCAGTTCTTC. It yields the protein CASSLSGIAYNEQFF. The rearrangement joins TRBV12-3 or TRBV12-4 to TRBJ2-1, with 7 bases identical to TRBD2. Trimming removed 3 bases from V and 2 bases from J; junction bases left unmatched: 4. The CDR3 is made up of 15 amino acids.

This clonotype came up a few times. DNA of the CDR3: TGTGCCTCGAAAGGGGCCAGGGTCACAGATACGCAGTATTTT. Amino acid sequence: CASKGARVTDTQYF. The chain joins TRBV15 to TRBJ2-3; possibly TRBD1 for D (5 bases). The V gene's germline CDR1 is LNHNV and CDR2 YYDKDF (reference sequence). V dropped 11 bases and J dropped 2 bases, with 17 bases sitting between them. This CDR3 has 14 residues.

V gene TRBV4-3 combines with J gene TRBJ2-3; D gene ambiguous. The ends were cut back, 5 bases at V and 3 bases at J, with 18 bases in the middle. Germline V CDR1 and CDR2: LGHNA, YSLEER. This CDR3 is 16 amino acids long. This CDR3 reads CASSEAWGTATDTQYF. CDR3 DNA sequence: TGCGCCAGCAGCGAAGCTTGGGGTACAGCAACAGATACGCAGTATTTT.

This clonotype came up many times. V usage is TRBV5-1 and J usage is TRBJ2-1, with TRBD1 as a possible D gene (6 bases). The germline CDR1 and CDR2 sequences are SGHRS and YFSETQ. CDR3 size: 15 residues. V was cut by 0 bases and J by 8 bases, with 15 bases left in between. CDR3 sequence: CASSLALTGLHEQFF. The DNA of the CDR3 is TGCGCCAGCAGCTTGGCCTTGACAGGTCTCCATGAGCAGTTCTTC.

This chain joins TRBV5-1 and TRBJ2-7; 8 bases line up with TRBD1. The CDR3 is made up of 15 amino acids. The germline CDR1 and CDR2 sequences are SGHRS and YFSETQ. V was pared by 2 bases and J by 2 bases, with 6 bases of the junction left unmatched. The CDR3 region is CASSFLTGETYEQYF. The CDR3 DNA follows: TGCGCCAGCAGCTTTTTGACAGGGGAGACCTACGAGCAGTACTTC.

This clonotype was seen more than once but under ten times. The chain has TRBV5-1 and TRBJ1-2; D gene unclear. The CDR3 totals 13 residues. From germline, CDR1 is SGHRS and CDR2 YFSETQ. Trimming stripped 0 bases from V and 7 bases from J, with 10 bases between. The CDR3 DNA is TGCGCCAGCAGCTTGGGGCAGTTCGGTGGCTACACCTTC. It translates to CASSLGQFGGYTF.

This sequence joins TRBV11-2 and TRBJ2-1; D is possibly TRBD2 (6 bases). The CDR3 totals 18 residues. The V and J ends lost 3 bases and 10 bases respectively, with 28 bases between them. Germline V gene sequence: CDR1 SGHAT, CDR2 FQNNGV. CDR3 DNA sequence: TGTGCCAGCAGCTTGGTCTGGATACGGGAGCCTCTTCCCAGAGAGCAGTTCTTC. Translation gives CASSLVWIREPLPREQFF.

The rearrangement uses TRBV12-3 or TRBV12-4 and TRBJ2-7; D perhaps matches TRBD1 (7 bases). V lost 11 bases, J lost 0 bases, and 17 bases lay in between. The CDR3 loop spans 14 amino acids. The CDR3 nucleotides are TGTGCCGGCGGGGCCCGGGACAGCTCCTACGAGCAGTACTTC. It translates to CAGGARDSSYEQYF.

Here the CDR3 reads CASSIDSSTDTQYF. Here the CDR3 DNA reads TGTGCCAGCAGTATTGACAGTAGCACAGATACGCAGTATTTT. This rearrangement joins TRBV6-5 to TRBJ2-3, with D maybe TRBD1 (5 bases). V shed 5 bases and J shed 0 bases, with 9 bases lying between them. There are 14 residues in the CDR3. CDR1 and CDR2 (germline): MNHEY, SVGAGI.

Many counts were recorded for this clonotype. The chain has TRBV4-1 and TRBJ2-1; D is uncertain. Germline assignment: CDR1 MGHRA and CDR2 YSYEKL. V was pared by 6 bases and J by 10 bases, with 13 bases between. The CDR3 length is 12 residues. CDR3 in DNA: TGCGCCAGCAGTCCCCTCGGCGGCGAGCAGTTCTTC. Amino acids: CASSPLGGEQFF.

The table lists this clonotype with a few counts. The chain combines TRBV7-9 with TRBJ1-2; D remains ambiguous. Germline V CDR1 and CDR2: SEHNR, FQNEAQ (reference sequence). The CDR3 totals 15 residues. V was cut by 5 bases and J by 0 bases, with 13 bases left in between. CDR3 amino acids: CASSGNRQANYGYTF. The CDR3 nucleotides are TGTGCCAGCAGCGGGAACAGACAAGCTAACTATGGCTACACCTTC.

This clonotype has a count of ten or more. This chain uses TRBV12-3 or TRBV12-4 with TRBJ2-7; a weak D match, TRBD2 (6 bases). Trimming removed 8 bases from V and 0 bases from J, with 11 bases in between. This CDR3 region has 13 residues. The CDR3 bases are TGTGCCAGCGCTGGACTATCCTCCTACGAGCAGTACTTC. Translation gives CASAGLSSYEQYF.

J is TRBJ1-5 and V is TRBV6-1, with D unresolved. There are 13 residues in the CDR3. The germline gives CDR1 MNHNS, CDR2 SASEGT. Trimming pared 8 bases from V and 3 bases from J, leaving 11 bases between. CDR3 bases: TGTGCCAGCGCTGCAGGCTTCAATCAGCCCCAGCATTTT. Its protein is CASAAGFNQPQHF.

The genes are TRBV28 and TRBJ1-5; D may be TRBD1 (5 bases). CDR1 is MDHEN, CDR2 SYDVKM, per germline. The CDR3 runs 14 residues. The V gene lost 4 bases and the J gene lost 7 bases, with 14 bases spanning the gap. CDR3 amino acids: CASSYGQGEQPQHF. The CDR3 coding sequence is TGTGCCAGCAGTTACGGGCAGGGAGAGCAGCCCCAGCATTTT.

This clonotype was counted many times. CDR3: CASSYSGRQSGYTF. CDR3 nucleotides: TGTGCCAGCAGTTACTCGGGCCGACAATCTGGCTACACCTTC. This sequence joins TRBV6-5 and TRBJ1-2; D remains unclear. Germline V lookup: CDR1 MNHEY, CDR2 SVGAGI. CDR3 length equals 14 residues. With 0 bases removed from V and 7 bases from J, the gap between germline ends came to 12 bases.

About this clonotype itself: Since a much larger clone is just one base distant, this may be a read error. This sequence joins TRBV5-8 and TRBJ2-1, with 11 bases matching TRBD1. Per germline, CDR1 SGHTS and CDR2 YDEGEE. This CDR3 has 14 residues. With V trimmed by 2 bases and J by 7 bases, 2 bases remained unmatched. The DNA of the CDR3 is TGTGCCAGCAGCTTCGGGGACAGGGGGAATGAGCAGTTCTTC. It specifies CASSFGDRGNEQFF.

Of note for this clonotype: Germline and junction disagree at one end, which may indicate a read error. V and J are TRBV12-3 or TRBV12-4 and TRBJ2-3, with 8 bases matching TRBD2. The length of the CDR3 is 14 residues. CDR3 protein: CASRLAGTRDTQYF. The DNA of the CDR3 is TGTGCCAGCAGGTTAGCGGGGACTAGAGATACGCAGTATTTT.